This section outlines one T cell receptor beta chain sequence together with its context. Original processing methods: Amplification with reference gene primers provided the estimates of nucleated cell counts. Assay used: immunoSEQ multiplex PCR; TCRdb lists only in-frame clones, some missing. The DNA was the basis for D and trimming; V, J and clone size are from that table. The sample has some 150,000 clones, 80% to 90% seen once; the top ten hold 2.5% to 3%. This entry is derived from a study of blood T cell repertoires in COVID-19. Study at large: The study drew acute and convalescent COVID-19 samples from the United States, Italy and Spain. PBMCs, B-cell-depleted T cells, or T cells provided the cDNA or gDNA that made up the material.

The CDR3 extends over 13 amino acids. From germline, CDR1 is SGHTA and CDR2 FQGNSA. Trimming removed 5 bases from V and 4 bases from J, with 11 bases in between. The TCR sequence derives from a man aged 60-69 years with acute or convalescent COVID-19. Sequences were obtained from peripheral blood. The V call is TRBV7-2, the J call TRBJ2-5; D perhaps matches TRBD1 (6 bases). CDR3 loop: CASSAQGLETQYF. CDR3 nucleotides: TGTGCCAGCAGCGCACAGGGTTTAGAGACCCAGTACTTC.